This TCR beta chain emerged from a study of shared clonotypes between healthy human individuals. Study-level background: The study drew on a couple of women and a few men aged 18 to 49 as donors.

With respect to this clone: Its antigen remains unknown.

Germline CDR1 MNHNY, CDR2 SVGAGI (reference sequence). The ends lost 5 bases at V and 10 bases at J; junction bases unmatched: 7. CDR3 length: 15 amino acids. In the sorted-subset replicate PCRs, around 220 ng DNA, 29,000 or so T cell genomes, was used. Here immunoSEQ multiplex PCR was the method, and the copy in TCRdb shows in-frame clones only, minus some. The sample lists almost 750,000 clones; roughly two thirds were seen once. Healthy HIV-negative adults without recent acute infections or vaccinations served as donors. Study-wide results and limits: Among a handful of donors, roughly 5% of naive CD4 clonotypes were found in common.

This clonotype was sampled from a woman aged 25 to 39 in good health. Sequenced sample: memory CD4+ T cells sorted from blood. The subset was: CD45RA-negative fraction. This sequence joins TRBV6-6 and TRBJ2-1, with 14 bases lining up with TRBD2. DNA of the CDR3: TGTGCCAGCAGTCATGGGACTAGCGGGAGTGGAGAGCAGTTCTTC. Translation gives CASSHGTSGSGEQFF.